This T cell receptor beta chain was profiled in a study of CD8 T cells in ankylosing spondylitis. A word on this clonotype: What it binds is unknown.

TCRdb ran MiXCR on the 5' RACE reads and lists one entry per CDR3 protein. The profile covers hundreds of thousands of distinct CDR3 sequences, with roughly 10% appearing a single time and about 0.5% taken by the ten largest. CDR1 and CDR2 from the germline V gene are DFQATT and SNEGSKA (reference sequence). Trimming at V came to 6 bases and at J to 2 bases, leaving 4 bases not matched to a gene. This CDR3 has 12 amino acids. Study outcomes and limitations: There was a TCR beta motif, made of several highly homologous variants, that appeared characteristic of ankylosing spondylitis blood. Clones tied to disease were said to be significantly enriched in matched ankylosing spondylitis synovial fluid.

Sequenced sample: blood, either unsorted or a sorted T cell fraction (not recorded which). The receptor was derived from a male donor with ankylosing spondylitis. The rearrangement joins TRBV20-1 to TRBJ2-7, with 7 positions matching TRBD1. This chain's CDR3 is CSAARGTYEQYF. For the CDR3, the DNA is TGCAGTGCCGCCAGGGGGACCTACGAGCAGTACTTC.